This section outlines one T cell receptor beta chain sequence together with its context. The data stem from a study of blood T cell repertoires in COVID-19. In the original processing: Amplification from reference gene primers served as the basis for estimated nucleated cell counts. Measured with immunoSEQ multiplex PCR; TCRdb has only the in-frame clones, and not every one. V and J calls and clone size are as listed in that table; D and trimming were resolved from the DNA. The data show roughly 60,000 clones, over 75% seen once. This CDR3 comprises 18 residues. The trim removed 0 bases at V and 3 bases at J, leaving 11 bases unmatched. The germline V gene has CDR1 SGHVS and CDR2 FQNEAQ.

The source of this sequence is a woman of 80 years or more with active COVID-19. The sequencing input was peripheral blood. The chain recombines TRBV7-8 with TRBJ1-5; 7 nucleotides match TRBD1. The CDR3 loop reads CASSLALQGFPNNQPQHF. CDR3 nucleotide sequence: TGTGCCAGCAGCTTAGCCTTACAGGGGTTTCCCAACAATCAGCCCCAGCATTTT. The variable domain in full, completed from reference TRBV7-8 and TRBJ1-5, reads GAGVSQSPRYKVAKRGQDVALRCDPISGHVSLFWYQQALGQGPEFLTYFQNEAQLDKSGLPSDRFFAERPEGSVSTLKIQRTQQEDSAVYLCASSLALQGFPNNQPQHFGDGTRLSIL.